This section outlines one T cell receptor (beta chain) sequence together with its context. This specimen comes from a study of blood T cell repertoires in COVID-19. The overall study: Sites across the United States, Italy and Spain contributed samples from acute and convalescent COVID-19. The cDNA or gDNA used as material had been derived from T cells, B-cell-depleted T cells, or PBMCs.

Original methodology: Amplification from reference gene primers served as the basis for estimated nucleated cell counts. Assay: immunoSEQ multiplex PCR; the TCRdb copy retains only in-frame clones and omits some. The DNA gave D and trimming, while V, J and clone size come from that table. The sample comprises about 300,000 clones, about nine tenths of which are singletons, and approximately 1.6% rests with the top ten. This CDR3 has 17 residues. The V gene's germline CDR1 is SGDLS and CDR2 YYNGEE. The V end was cut by 0 bases, the J end by 2 bases, with 17 bases between. One Seattle source followed patients from active infection through their disease course.

Input material: peripheral blood. This receptor was taken from a woman aged 25 to 39 with COVID-19, enrolled during active disease. V is TRBV9 and J is TRBJ1-1; D possibly corresponds to TRBD1 (5 bases). CDR3 sequence: CASSVAGRGSVNTEAFF. CDR3 DNA sequence: TGTGCCAGCAGCGTAGCTGGGAGGGGCAGCGTAAACACTGAAGCTTTCTTT.